These 8 T cell receptor beta chains share one sample of origin, sequenced in a study of blood T cell repertoires in COVID-19. Libraries were prepared by immunoSEQ multiplex PCR; TCRdb keeps only in-frame clonotypes and omits some of them. The sample records 200,000 to 250,000 clones, about 87% being singletons. Sequences were obtained from PBMCs or T cells enriched from blood (not recorded which). The source of these receptors is a woman aged 25-40 years who had been exposed to COVID-19.

V is TRBV29-1 and J is TRBJ2-1, with 16 bases fitting TRBD2. CDR3 size: 16 residues. The V gene's germline CDR1 is SQVTM and CDR2 ANQGSEA. The ends lost 1 base at V and 7 bases at J; junction bases unmatched: 4. The CDR3 loop is CSVEGGTSGRANEQFF. The CDR3 DNA reads as TGCAGCGTTGAAGGTGGGACTAGCGGGAGGGCGAATGAGCAGTTCTTC.

This clone was seen once. This chain links TRBV5-1 with TRBJ2-4; D remains ambiguous. Between the trimmed V and J ends, which lost 4 bases and 6 bases, there was a span of 17 bases. This CDR3 region has 15 residues. Germline values: CDR1 SGHRS, CDR2 YFSETQ. The CDR3 is CASSPPATPGNIQYF. CDR3 nucleotides: TGCGCCAGCAGCCCCCCGGCCACCCCGGGAAACATTCAGTACTTC.

The chain has TRBV9 and TRBJ1-1; D gene ambiguous. The CDR3 is made up of 13 amino acids. The germline CDR1 and CDR2 sequences are SGDLS and YYNGEE. Trimming shortened V by 7 bases and J by 1 base, and 11 bases separated the two germline ends. The CDR3 sequence: CASGRGSNTEAFF. CDR3 DNA sequence: TGTGCCAGCGGCCGCGGGTCGAACACTGAAGCTTTCTTT.

The V gene is TRBV4-1, the J gene TRBJ1-6, with D maybe TRBD1 (5 bases). V gave up 3 bases and J gave up 0 bases, with 15 bases separating them. Germline values: CDR1 MGHRA, CDR2 YSYEKL. CDR3 size: 18 residues. CDR3: CASSQNTGKSSYNSPLHF. The CDR3 DNA reads TGCGCCAGCAGCCAGAATACAGGAAAGAGCTCCTATAATTCACCCCTCCACTTT.

The genes are TRBV12-3 or TRBV12-4 and TRBJ2-7; weak D call: TRBD1 (5 bases). The CDR3 sequence is 11 residues long. V was trimmed by 4 bases and J by 5 bases, leaving 6 bases between them. Written as DNA, the CDR3 is TGTGCCAGCAGTTCCAGGGACGAGCAGTACTTC. Residues: CASSSRDEQYF.

V and J are TRBV5-4 and TRBJ1-2; 10 nucleotides agree with TRBD1. V lost 2 bases and J lost 8; bases outside the gene matches: 6. The CDR3 totals 14 residues. Germline CDR1 reads SGHNT; CDR2 reads YYREEE (reference sequence). CDR3 sequence reads: CASSFSGTGDGYTF. CDR3 nucleotide sequence: TGTGCCAGCAGCTTTTCCGGGACAGGGGACGGCTACACCTTC. Combining the CDR3 with reference TRBV5-4 and TRBJ1-2 gives the whole variable domain ETGVTQSPTHLIKTRGQQVTLRCSSQSGHNTVSWYQQALGQGPQFIFQYYREEENGRGNFPPRFSGLQFPNYSSELNVNALELDDSALYLCASSFSGTGDGYTFGSGTRLTVV.

The CDR3 spells CSVRGGSSYNEQFF. CDR3 coding DNA: TGCAGCGTTAGGGGGGGAAGCTCCTACAATGAGCAGTTCTTC. The chain carries TRBV29-1 and TRBJ2-1; D might be TRBD2 (7 bases). CDR1 is SQVTM and CDR2 is ANQGSEA in the germline V gene. This CDR3 contains 14 residues. V was trimmed by 5 bases and J by 0 bases, leaving 11 bases between them.

This clone has just one count. The chain is built from TRBV29-1 and TRBJ2-7; 7 nucleotides align to TRBD2. CDR3 size: 11 residues. Trimming removed 7 bases from V and 2 bases from J; junction bases left unmatched: 2. Germline-derived CDR1 and CDR2 are SQVTM and ANQGSEA. In DNA, the CDR3 is TGCAGCGGGGGAGGGGCCTACGAGCAGTACTTC. It codes for CSGGGAYEQYF.